The 2 T cell receptor beta chains below come from one sample, sequenced in a study of response to subunit inactivated influenza vaccine. TCRdb re-analysed the RT-PCR reads in MiXCR, keeping a single row per CDR3 protein. Among 170,000 or so distinct CDR3 sequences listed, around 10% were seen once. The input for sequencing was CD8+ T cells sorted from PBMCs, taken less than 25 months after vaccination. The receptors were gathered from a man between 50 and 75 years old who received an inactivated influenza vaccine.

The V gene is TRBV27, the J gene TRBJ2-2, with 7 bases fitting TRBD1. Germline assignment: CDR1 MNHEY and CDR2 SMNVEV (reference sequence). J gave up 5 bases and V 4 bases, and 7 bases lay outside the gene matches. CDR3 length equals 15 residues. For the CDR3, the DNA is TGTGCCAGCAGTTCATGGGACAGCCCGACCGGGGAGCTGTTTTTT. This codes for CASSSWDSPTGELFF.

This clonotype came up many times. The chain is built from TRBV6-2 or TRBV6-3 and TRBJ2-1; D may be TRBD2 (6 bases). There are 14 residues in the CDR3. With 2 bases removed from V and 1 base from J, the gap between germline ends came to 6 bases. Per germline, CDR1 MNHEY and CDR2 SVGEGT. CDR3 bases: TGTGCCAGCAGTTACGCGGGGTCCTACAATGAGCAGTTCTTC. Translation gives CASSYAGSYNEQFF.